This T cell receptor beta chain was obtained from a study of CD8+ T cells in alopecia areata. Sequencing templates came from extracted RNA that was reverse transcribed into cDNA. This table comes from immunoSEQ multiplex PCR, and its TCRdb copy is limited to in-frame clones, with some not included. Of about 200,000 clones in the sample, about two fifths were seen once. CDR3 length: 15 residues. The junction had 6 bases not matched to a gene; V was cut back by 5 bases and J by 3 bases. Germline V lookup: CDR1 SGHTA, CDR2 FQGNSA. This clone was found a few times. As yet, its antigen is unknown. Treatment reported: oral pan-JAK inhibitor, 5-10 mg twice daily. Study-wide points: Scalp clonality decreased significantly with tofacitinib, and so did expanded CD8+ clones among the top 100. Among the cells sequenced in scalp samples are also the resident alphabeta T cells of normal skin. Many expanded lesional clones persisted during tofacitinib (in both scalp and blood). Uncertainty about whether baseline CD8+ expansion is linked to response remains, with one nonresponder.

The sequence derives from a human donor with alopecia areata. The rearrangement links TRBV7-2 to TRBJ2-7; 11 bases align to TRBD2. Sample: CD4+ T cells sorted from blood, taken around week 31, from a patient treated with tofacitinib. DNA of the CDR3: TGTGCCAGCAGCCCACTCGGACTAGCGGGCTACGAGCAGTACTTC. This sequence encodes CASSPLGLAGYEQYF.